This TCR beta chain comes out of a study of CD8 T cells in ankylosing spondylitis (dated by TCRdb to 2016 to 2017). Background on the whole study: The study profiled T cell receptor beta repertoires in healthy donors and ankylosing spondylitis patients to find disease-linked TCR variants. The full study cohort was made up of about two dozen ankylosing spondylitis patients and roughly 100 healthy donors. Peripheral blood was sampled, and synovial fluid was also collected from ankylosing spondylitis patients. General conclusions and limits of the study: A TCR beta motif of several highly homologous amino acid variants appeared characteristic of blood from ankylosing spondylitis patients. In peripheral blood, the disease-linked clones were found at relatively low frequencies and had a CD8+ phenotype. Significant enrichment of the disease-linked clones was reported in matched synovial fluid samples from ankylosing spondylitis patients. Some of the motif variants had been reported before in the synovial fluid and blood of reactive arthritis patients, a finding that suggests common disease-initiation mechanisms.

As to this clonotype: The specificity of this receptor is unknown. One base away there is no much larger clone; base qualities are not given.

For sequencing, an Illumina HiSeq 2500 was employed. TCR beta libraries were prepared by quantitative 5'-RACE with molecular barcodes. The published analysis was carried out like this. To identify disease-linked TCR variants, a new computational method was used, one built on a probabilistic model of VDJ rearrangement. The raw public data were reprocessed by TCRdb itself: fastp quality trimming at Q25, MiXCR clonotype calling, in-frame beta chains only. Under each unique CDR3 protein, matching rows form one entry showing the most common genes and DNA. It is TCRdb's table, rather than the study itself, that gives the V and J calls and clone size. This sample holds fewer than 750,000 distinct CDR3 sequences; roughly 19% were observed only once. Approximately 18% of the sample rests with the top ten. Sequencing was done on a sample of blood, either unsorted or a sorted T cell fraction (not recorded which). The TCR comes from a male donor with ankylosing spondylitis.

In nucleotide form, the sequence is TGCAGCGGCTGGGGGGACAGGGCGGACACTGAAGCTTTCTTT. Its protein product is CSGWGDRADTEAFF. Recombination connected TRBV29-1 to TRBJ1-1; 9 middle bases align to TRBD1. V ends up 7 bases short and J 3 bases short, with an unmatched junction base count of 9. CDR1 and CDR2, per the germline V gene, are SQVTM and ANQGSEA. From its cysteine to its phenylalanine, the CDR3 spans 14 amino acids. Just CDR3 DNA is preserved here, 42 bases in frame from base 1.